Each of the 2 T cell receptor beta chains below was sequenced from the same sample in a study of Graves' ophthalmopathy and Graves' hyperthyroidism. The study amplified TCR beta CDR3 regions using RNA transcripts. HTBI primers were employed in first-round RT-PCR, then a second-round multiplex PCR followed. Each CDR3 protein gets one entry after TCRdb re-called the multiplex PCR reads with MiXCR. The sample contains 580,000 or so distinct CDR3 sequences, approximately 37% of which appear only once. What was sequenced was peripheral blood or thyroid tissue (not recorded which). Source of these receptors: an adult man with Graves' hyperthyroidism.

V gene TRBV12-3 or TRBV12-4 combines with J gene TRBJ2-2; 12 positions match TRBD2. CDR3 length: 14 residues. V trimming: 5 bases; J trimming: 12 bases; junction bases outside the gene matches: 7. CDR3: CASSPGLAGGKLFF. The CDR3 region has the DNA TGTGCCAGCAGTCCGGGGCTAGCGGGAGGGAAGCTGTTTTTT.

This CDR3 is CASSQVSGLTEAFF. CDR3 nucleotide sequence: TGTGCCAGCAGCCAAGTTTCCGGGCTTACTGAAGCTTTCTTT. The chain uses TRBV3-1 and TRBJ1-1; no clear D gene. CDR1 LGHDT and CDR2 YNNKEL come from the germline V gene (reference sequence). The V gene lost 1 base and the J gene lost 5 bases, with 11 bases spanning the gap. The length of the CDR3 is 14 residues.